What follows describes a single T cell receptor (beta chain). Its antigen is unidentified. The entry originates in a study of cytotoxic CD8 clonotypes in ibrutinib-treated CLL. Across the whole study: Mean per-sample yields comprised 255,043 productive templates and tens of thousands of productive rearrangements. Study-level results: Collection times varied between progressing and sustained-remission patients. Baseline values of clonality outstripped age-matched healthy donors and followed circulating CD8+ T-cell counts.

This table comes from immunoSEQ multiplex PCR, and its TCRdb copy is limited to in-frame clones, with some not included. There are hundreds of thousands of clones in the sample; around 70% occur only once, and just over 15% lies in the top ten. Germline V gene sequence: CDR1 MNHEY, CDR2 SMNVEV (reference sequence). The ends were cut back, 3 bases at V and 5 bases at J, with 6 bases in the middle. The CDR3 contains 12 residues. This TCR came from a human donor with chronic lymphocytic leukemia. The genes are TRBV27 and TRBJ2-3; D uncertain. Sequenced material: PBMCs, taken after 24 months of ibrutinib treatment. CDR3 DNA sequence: TGTGCCAGCAGTTTTGATGGAGATACGCAGTATTTT. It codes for CASSFDGDTQYF.